These T cell receptor beta chains were read from a single sample in a study of shared clonotypes between healthy human individuals. Measured with immunoSEQ multiplex PCR; TCRdb has only the in-frame clones, and not every one. The table includes some 200,000 clones, just under 95% detected once. The sample was naive CD4+ T cells sorted from blood. The source is a woman aged 25 to 45 in good health. Both conserved end residues are part of each CDR3. The D gene is left open where the match is weak. Size is stated for part of the rows, as once, few or many counts, or as a class when the clone is expanded.

V gene	J gene	D gene	clone size	CDR3 DNA	CDR3 protein
TRBV28	TRBJ2-7	TRBD2	.	TGTGCCAGCAGTTTTGGGGGCCTAGCGGGAGAGCAGTACTTC	CASSFGGLAGEQYF
TRBV5-6	TRBJ1-2	.	once	TGTGCCAGCAGTCTTGGCCCCTATGGCTACACCTTC	CASSLGPYGYTF
TRBV4-1	TRBJ1-1	.	once	TGCGCCAGCAGCCAATTGATACCGAACACTGAAGCTTTCTTT	CASSQLIPNTEAFF
TRBV30	TRBJ2-7	.	.	TGTGCCTGGAGCCCGGGCTATGAGTACGAGCAGTACTTC	CAWSPGYEYEQYF
TRBV19	TRBJ1-1	.	.	TGTGCCAGTAGTATAGGGCGGGGGAGAAACACTGAAGCTTTCTTT	CASSIGRGRNTEAFF
TRBV7-9	TRBJ2-1	TRBD1	.	TGTGCCAGCAGCTTAGGTCGTTACAGGGGGACTTCCTACAATGAGCAGTTCTTC	CASSLGRYRGTSYNEQFF
TRBV5-4	TRBJ2-1	TRBD2	.	TGTGCCAGCAGCCCCAATAGCGGGTCCTACAATGAGCAGTTCTTC	CASSPNSGSYNEQFF
TRBV6-1	TRBJ2-7	TRBD1	.	TGTGCCAGTGGGACAGGGGTCTACGAGCAGTACTTC	CASGTGVYEQYF
TRBV28	TRBJ2-7	.	.	TGTGCCAGCAGTTTAGCCACCCCAGGGTCCTACGAGCAGTACTTC	CASSLATPGSYEQYF
TRBV6-6	TRBJ2-5	.	.	TGTGCCAGCAGTCCCGGGACGACGCTAGAGCAGTACTTC	CASSPGTTLEQYF
TRBV14	TRBJ1-1	.	once	TGTGCCAGCGGACATCAGGGCACTGAAGCTTTCTTT	CASGHQGTEAFF
TRBV30	TRBJ2-7	.	.	TGTGCCTGGAGTGTCCTTGATCTTGCACAGTACTTC	CAWSVLDLAQYF
TRBV4-1	TRBJ1-4	.	.	TGCGCCAGCAGCCAAGATCTTAAGTCTTTGCCCATGACGGCGACTAATGAAAAACTGTTTTTT	CASSQDLKSLPMTATNEKLFF
TRBV28	TRBJ2-7	TRBD2	.	TGTGCCAGCATCCCCCGAGGGCGACAGGGACTAGCGGGAGGGCACGGTTACGAGCAGTACTTC	CASIPRGRQGLAGGHGYEQYF
TRBV10-1	TRBJ1-1	.	.	TGCGCCAGCAGTGCGACACGAAACACTGAAGCTTTCTTT	CASSATRNTEAFF
TRBV30	TRBJ2-2	.	once	TGTGCCTTAACCCTGGACAGCCGGATTCACGGGGAGCTGTTTTTT	CALTLDSRIHGELFF
TRBV14	TRBJ1-1	.	once	TGTGCCAGCAGCGCGACAGTGAACACTGAAGCTTTCTTT	CASSATVNTEAFF
TRBV28	TRBJ1-5	.	.	TGTGCCAGCAGTTTACTCCAGACGTATAGCAATCAGCCCCAGCATTTT	CASSLLQTYSNQPQHF
TRBV19	TRBJ2-7	TRBD2	.	TGTGCCAGTAGAGGGCCGGGACTAGGGAGGAACGAGCAGTACTTC	CASRGPGLGRNEQYF
TRBV11-1	TRBJ2-3	.	.	TGTGCCAGCAGCTTACCGACTGACTCTAGCACAGATACGCAGTATTTT	CASSLPTDSSTDTQYF
TRBV5-1	TRBJ2-1	TRBD2	.	TGCGCCAGCAGCTTGGTAGCGGGGTCCTACAATGAGCAGTTCTTC	CASSLVAGSYNEQFF
TRBV5-1	TRBJ1-4	TRBD1	once	TGCGCCAGCAGCTTGGGCAGGGGGGTTGAAAAACTGTTTTTT	CASSLGRGVEKLFF
TRBV5-6	TRBJ2-1	.	.	TGTGCCAGCAGCGGCGCGGGAATTTTCGGCAATTACAATGAGCAGTTCTTC	CASSGAGIFGNYNEQFF
TRBV7-2	TRBJ2-7	TRBD2	.	TGTGCCAGCAGCGAAGACTTAGCGGGAGCTTCCTACGAGCAGTACTTC	CASSEDLAGASYEQYF
TRBV19	TRBJ2-1	TRBD1	.	TGTGCCAGTAGTCCAGGGACAGGGGCCTACAATGAGCAGTTCTTC	CASSPGTGAYNEQFF
TRBV28	TRBJ2-7	TRBD1	.	TGTGCCAGCATTCCTCCCGGGACAGACATCTACGAGCAGTACTTC	CASIPPGTDIYEQYF
TRBV11-2	TRBJ2-7	TRBD2	.	TGTGCCAGCAGTCTTACTAGCGCCGAGCAGTACTTC	CASSLTSAEQYF
TRBV21-1	TRBJ1-2	.	.	TGTGCCAGCAGCAAAGGGGTACAGGGAGTTTACTATGGCTACACCTTC	CASSKGVQGVYYGYTF
TRBV4-1	TRBJ1-3	.	.	TGCGCCAGCAGCTTTACATCAGGGGCACCATCCTTAAGCTCTGGAAACACCATATATTTT	CASSFTSGAPSLSSGNTIYF
TRBV5-1	TRBJ2-5	.	.	TGCGCCAGCACTATCCAACCCGTCGGAGAGACCCAGTACTTC	CASTIQPVGETQYF
TRBV10-3	TRBJ2-5	.	.	TGTGCCATCAGTGAGCTGACCGGAGGGGAGACCCAGTACTTC	CAISELTGGETQYF
TRBV28	TRBJ2-5	TRBD2	.	TGTGCCAGCAGTTTACGGGGGGGGCTCTTAAAGACCCAGTACTTC	CASSLRGGLLKTQYF
TRBV27	TRBJ2-7	.	.	TGTGCCAGCAGTCGGCAGGGCTTTGTCTACGAGCAGTACTTC	CASSRQGFVYEQYF
TRBV2	TRBJ2-7	TRBD1	.	TGTGCCAGCAGTGCGGACAGGGTCTACGAGCAGTACTTC	CASSADRVYEQYF
TRBV27	TRBJ2-7	.	.	TGTGCCAGCAGTTTATGGCAGGGTCCCCCCTACGAGCAGTACTTC	CASSLWQGPPYEQYF
TRBV6-1	TRBJ1-4	TRBD1	.	TGTGCCAGCACCCTGCAGGGGGTGTCTAATGAAAAACTGTTTTTT	CASTLQGVSNEKLFF
TRBV6-1	TRBJ1-1	.	.	TGTGCCACCACACCCGGCCGGCGAAACACTGAAGCTTTCTTT	CATTPGRRNTEAFF
TRBV18	TRBJ1-1	.	once	TGTGCCAGCTCACCGGACAGAGTCCTGAACACTGAAGCTTTCTTT	CASSPDRVLNTEAFF
TRBV7-8	TRBJ2-7	TRBD1	once	TGTGCCAGCAGCGGAAGACAGGGGGCGGTGGACGAGCAGTACTTC	CASSGRQGAVDEQYF
TRBV11-2	TRBJ2-7	.	.	TGTGCCAGCAGCTCGAGGGGTGTGCTAGCTGGGGAGCAGTACTTC	CASSSRGVLAGEQYF
TRBV7-2	TRBJ1-1	.	.	TGTGCCAGCAGCTCTCTTTCTGGGAACACTGAAGCTTTCTTT	CASSSLSGNTEAFF
TRBV25-1	TRBJ2-1	.	.	TGTGCCAGCAGTGAACATGGCGGGGCTAACTACAATGAGCAGTTCTTC	CASSEHGGANYNEQFF